The TCR beta chain described here comes from a study of glioma-infiltrating T cells. Using RNA template, CDR3s of TCR alpha and beta were amplified with iRepertoire arm-PCR. A single record per CDR3 protein comes from TCRdb applying MiXCR to the multiplex PCR reads. The sample carries a few hundred thousand distinct CDR3 sequences, 41% recorded once. The V end was cut by 1 base, the J end by 6 bases, with 3 bases between. In germline, CDR1 is LNHDA, CDR2 SQIVND (reference sequence). The CDR3 is made up of 11 amino acids. Sequencing was done on a sample of glioma tissue, nonneoplastic brain tissue, or PBMCs (not recorded which). This chain links TRBV19 with TRBJ1-2; D gene ambiguous. The sequence derives from a human donor with low-grade glioma or glioblastoma, undergoing nonglioma brain surgery, or in good health (not recorded which). CDR3 DNA: TGTGCCAGTAGTATAGGAGATGGCTACACCTTC. Amino acids: CASSIGDGYTF.